This TCR beta chain was observed in a study of T cell changes during pregnancy in multiple sclerosis. Assay used: immunoSEQ multiplex PCR; TCRdb lists only in-frame clones, some missing. The sample shows some 40,000 clones, 70% to 90% of them seen only once. Germline CDR1 SGHNT, CDR2 YENEEA. The length of the CDR3 is 14 residues. With 5 bases removed from V and 6 bases from J, the gap between germline ends came to 14 bases. This specimen consisted of CD4+ T cells from peripheral blood mononuclear cells, obtained before pregnancy. The gene calls are TRBV11-3 and TRBJ2-1; perhaps TRBD2 as D (7 bases). This clonotype was sampled from a female donor with multiple sclerosis, enrolled in a pregnancy study. The DNA of the CDR3 is TGTGCCAGCAGCGGGGGGGGCATGGGCAATGAGCAGTTCTTC. It specifies CASSGGGMGNEQFF. Together with reference TRBV11-3 and TRBJ2-1, the CDR3 gives the full variable domain: EAGVVQSPRYKIIEKKQPVAFWCNPISGHNTLYWYLQNLGQGPELLIRYENEEAVDDSQLPKDRFSAERLKGVDSTLKIQPAELGDSAVYLCASSGGGMGNEQFFGPGTRLTVL.